Shown below are 28 T cell receptor beta chains from a single sample sequenced in a study of blood T cell repertoires in COVID-19. Clones were sequenced by immunoSEQ multiplex PCR, and TCRdb holds only the in-frame ones, with some missing. Here the sample spans approximately 160,000 clones, around 80% being singletons. Source material: peripheral blood. The receptors shown here come from a woman older than 75 with acute or convalescent COVID-19.

The chain is built from TRBV6-2 or TRBV6-3 and TRBJ2-1; 10 bases map to TRBD2. Germline CDR1 reads MNHEY; CDR2 reads SVGEGT. V shed 6 bases and J 10 bases; nucleotides not matched to a gene: 21. The CDR3 covers 18 residues. CDR3 loop: CASSPFPPSGGVYSEQFF. The CDR3 coding sequence is TGTGCCAGCAGCCCGTTCCCCCCAAGCGGGGGGGTGTACAGCGAGCAGTTCTTC.

Here the CDR3 reads CASRPDKSTLHF. The CDR3 DNA follows: TGTGCCAGCAGACCCGACAAGAGCACCCTCCACTTT. This chain links TRBV28 with TRBJ1-6; D is unresolved. Trimming pared 6 bases from V and 14 bases from J, leaving 14 bases between. CDR1 and CDR2 from the germline V gene are MDHEN and SYDVKM. The CDR3 is 12 residues long.

In the case of this clone: This same CDR3 is encoded by further DNA sequences in the sample. This chain connects TRBV7-8 to TRBJ2-2; 11 nucleotides match TRBD2. The germline CDR1 and CDR2 sequences are SGHVS and FQNEAQ. V was pared by 2 bases and J by 6 bases, with 2 bases of the junction left unmatched. The CDR3 sequence is 15 residues long. The CDR3 spells CASSLLAGGAGELFF. The DNA for the CDR3 is TGTGCCAGCAGCTTATTAGCGGGAGGGGCCGGGGAGCTGTTTTTT.

V and J are TRBV18 and TRBJ1-2; the D is unclear. The CDR3 loop spans 13 amino acids. The germline V gene has CDR1 KGHSH and CDR2 LQKENI. Deletions cut 0 bases from V and 7 bases from J, with 9 bases between. The CDR3 DNA follows: TGTGCCAGCTCACCACCAAATGCGGGTGGCTACACCTTC. It translates to CASSPPNAGGYTF.

The V call is TRBV18, the J call TRBJ2-5; D gene uncertain. Per germline, CDR1 KGHSH and CDR2 LQKENI. The CDR3 length is 12 residues. The germline V and J ends were trimmed by 4 bases and 2 bases, with 5 bases remaining between them. This chain's CDR3 is CASSLRQETQYF. The DNA for the CDR3 is TGTGCCAGCTCACTGAGGCAAGAGACCCAGTACTTC.

This clone was seen a few times. The chain is built from TRBV7-9 and TRBJ1-2; D is perhaps TRBD1 (5 bases). CDR1 and CDR2 (germline): SEHNR, FQNEAQ (reference sequence). V was clipped by 11 bases and J by 2 bases, with 24 bases between them. CDR3 length: 16 residues. CDR3 amino acids: CASSASREIRNYGYTF. CDR3 bases: TGTGCCTCTAGCGCAAGCAGGGAGATAAGAAACTATGGCTACACCTTC.

V gene TRBV15 combines with J gene TRBJ2-5; 8 nucleotides line up with TRBD1. Germline V gives CDR1 LNHNV, CDR2 YYDKDF (reference sequence). Trimming cost V 8 bases and J 3 bases; bases outside gene matches: 2. The CDR3 is made up of 12 amino acids. CDR3 in DNA: TGTGCCACCGCGGACAGGGAAGAGACCCAGTACTTC. Its translation: CATADREETQYF.

The chain links TRBV27 to TRBJ2-7; weak D call: TRBD1 (5 bases). Germline lookup yields CDR1 MNHEY and CDR2 SMNVEV (reference sequence). Deletions cut 2 bases from V and 2 bases from J, with 16 bases between. This CDR3 has 16 amino acids. The chain's CDR3 is CASSLTHRRLTYEQYF. The CDR3 region has the DNA TGTGCCAGCAGTTTAACCCACAGGCGTCTTACCTACGAGCAGTACTTC.

The CDR3 DNA reads TGCGCCAGCAGCGAACAGGGTAACACTGAAGCTTTCTTT. The encoded protein is CASSEQGNTEAFF. The chain is built from TRBV5-1 and TRBJ1-1; TRBD1 might be the D (6 bases). Germline V CDR1 and CDR2: SGHRS, YFSETQ. This CDR3 spans 13 amino acids. Trimming removed 4 bases from V and 2 bases from J, with 9 bases in between.

The chain recombines TRBV10-3 with TRBJ1-2; 7 bases match TRBD1. V trimming: 6 bases; J trimming: 3 bases; junction bases outside the gene matches: 4. CDR3 length: 13 amino acids. The V gene's germline CDR1 is ENHRY and CDR2 SYGVKD. CDR3 sequence: CAIRPGQHYGYTF. For the CDR3, the DNA is TGTGCCATCAGACCGGGACAGCACTATGGCTACACCTTC.

This clone appeared once. This chain uses TRBV19 with TRBJ2-3; D perhaps matches TRBD2 (5 bases). The V gene lost 3 bases and the J gene lost 1 base, with 8 bases spanning the gap. Germline V gene lookup returns CDR1 LNHDA and CDR2 SQIVND (reference sequence). This CDR3 has 14 amino acids. The DNA for the CDR3 is TGTGCCAGTAGTATCGGAGGTGGCACAGATACGCAGTATTTT. Residues: CASSIGGGTDTQYF. Full variable domain (remainder filled in from reference TRBV19 and TRBJ2-3): DGGITQSPKYLFRKEGQNVTLSCEQNLNHDAMYWYRQDPGQGLRLIYYSQIVNDFQKGDIAEGYSVSREKKESFPLTVTSAQKNPTAFYLCASSIGGGTDTQYFGPGTRLTVL.

The V call is TRBV7-9, the J call TRBJ2-7; D gene ambiguous. V lost 5 bases to trimming and J lost 7 bases, with 24 bases between them. This CDR3 has 16 amino acids. CDR1 is SEHNR, CDR2 FQNEAQ, per germline (reference sequence). The CDR3 reads CASSPKIRVSFFEQYF. CDR3 in DNA: TGTGCCAGCAGCCCAAAAATCCGGGTCTCGTTCTTTGAGCAGTACTTC.

This clone has just one count. The chain employs TRBV2 and TRBJ1-2, with TRBD1 matching over 8 bases. The CDR3 contains 14 residues. The germline V gene has CDR1 SNHLY and CDR2 FYNNEI. V shed 7 bases, J shed 4 bases, and the junction held 8 bases outside the gene matches. CDR3 sequence reads: CASNFGQGTYGYTF. The CDR3 DNA follows: TGTGCCAGCAATTTCGGACAGGGAACCTATGGCTACACCTTC.

The gene calls are TRBV7-6 and TRBJ1-4; tentatively, D is TRBD1 (5 bases). V was pared by 4 bases and J by 4 bases, with 16 bases between. The length of the CDR3 is 16 residues. Germline V lookup: CDR1 SGHVS, CDR2 FNYEAQ. The DNA of the CDR3 is TGTGCCAGCAGCTCATCTTGGGGGGTTGTTAATGAAAAACTGTTTTTT. It encodes CASSSSWGVVNEKLFF.

This chain links TRBV14 with TRBJ2-3; 12 bases agree with TRBD2. Trimming took 3 bases from V and 5 from J; bases not matched to a gene: 6. This CDR3 region has 16 residues. The germline V gene has CDR1 SGHDN and CDR2 FVKESK. Here the CDR3 reads CASSHRLAGVIDTQYF. CDR3 DNA: TGTGCCAGCAGCCACCGACTAGCGGGAGTGATAGATACGCAGTATTTT.

This chain connects TRBV5-4 to TRBJ2-1; 8 bases fit TRBD2. With V trimmed by 0 bases and J by 6 bases, 5 bases remained unmatched. The CDR3 contains 15 residues. CDR1 SGHNT and CDR2 YYREEE come from the germline V gene (reference sequence). This CDR3 reads CASSLDGGARNEQFF. CDR3 coding DNA: TGTGCCAGCAGCTTGGACGGGGGGGCCCGCAATGAGCAGTTCTTC.

This chain joins TRBV3-1 (or the pseudogene TRBV3-2) and TRBJ2-5; TRBD1 agrees at 8 bases. The CDR3 contains 15 residues. The V gene end was trimmed by 3 bases and the J gene end by 5 bases; junction bases not matched to a gene: 8. Germline values: CDR1 LGHDT, CDR2 YNNKEL (reference sequence). CDR3 protein: CASSQSQGADETQYF. The CDR3 nucleotides read TGTGCCAGCAGCCAGAGCCAGGGGGCGGATGAGACCCAGTACTTC.

The chain recombines TRBV7-9 with TRBJ1-3; no clear D gene. This CDR3 has 16 residues. Germline V gene sequence: CDR1 SEHNR, CDR2 FQNEAQ (reference sequence). The V gene lost 5 bases and the J gene lost 0 bases, with 14 bases spanning the gap. CDR3 residues: CASSESTRASGNTIYF. CDR3 nucleotides: TGTGCCAGCAGCGAAAGCACGAGGGCCTCTGGAAACACCATATATTTT.

This rearrangement joins TRBV30 to TRBJ2-7, with 9 bases that match TRBD1. Germline values: CDR1 GTSNPN, CDR2 SVGIG (reference sequence). The CDR3 spans 12 residues. Trimming removed 8 bases from V and 6 bases from J; junction bases left unmatched: 8. Here the CDR3 reads CAGSGQGGEQYF. The CDR3 region has the DNA TGTGCCGGCTCGGGACAGGGTGGCGAGCAGTACTTC.

This clone was recorded only once. V and J are TRBV7-2 and TRBJ1-5; D unresolved. Deletions cut 0 bases from V and 6 bases from J, with 12 bases between. Germline V gene sequence: CDR1 SGHTA, CDR2 FQGNSA. The CDR3 is 15 residues long. Here the CDR3 DNA reads TGTGCCAGCAGCTTAGCGCTCGGGAGCGGTCAGCCCCAGCATTTT. Protein product: CASSLALGSGQPQHF.

V is TRBV24-1 and J is TRBJ1-5, with a possible D match to TRBD1 (6 bases). This CDR3 spans 13 amino acids. V was pared by 2 bases and J by 10 bases, with 11 bases between. Germline CDR1 is KGHDR and CDR2 is SFDVKD. CDR3 protein: CATSDSGTRPQHF. DNA for the CDR3: TGTGCCACCAGTGATTCTGGGACACGACCCCAGCATTTT.

This clone was seen more than once but under ten times. This chain uses TRBV4-2 with TRBJ2-7, with 7 nucleotides matching TRBD2. Per germline, CDR1 LGHNA and CDR2 YNFKEQ. The CDR3 is made up of 16 amino acids. V was pared by 4 bases and J by 2 bases, with 11 bases of the junction left unmatched. The CDR3 DNA is TGTGCCAGCAGCCGAGCCGCGGCTAGCGGAACCTACGAGCAGTACTTC. This encodes CASSRAAASGTYEQYF.

This sequence joins TRBV12-3 or TRBV12-4 and TRBJ2-1; D is ambiguous. V shed 5 bases and J shed 7 bases, with 9 bases lying between them. The CDR3 totals 12 residues. CDR3 loop: CASSATRNEQFF. The CDR3 nucleotides read TGTGCCAGCAGTGCGACTCGTAATGAGCAGTTCTTC.

The V and J genes are TRBV19 and TRBJ1-5; a possible D gene is TRBD1 (5 bases). V lost 10 bases and J 2 bases, leaving 18 bases between the germline ends. The germline V gene encodes CDR1 LNHDA and CDR2 SQIVND (reference sequence). The CDR3 length is 15 residues. The CDR3 spells CATSPIRAGNQPQHF. CDR3 nucleotides: TGTGCCACCTCACCCATCAGGGCCGGCAATCAGCCCCAGCATTTT.

The rearrangement uses TRBV7-6 and TRBJ1-4; D is possibly TRBD1 (6 bases). The length of the CDR3 is 14 residues. Trimming shortened V by 1 base and J by 12 bases, and 15 bases separated the two germline ends. Germline V gene data show CDR1 as SGHVS and CDR2 as FNYEAQ. The CDR3 sequence: CASSLEGGTSELFF. CDR3 coding DNA: TGTGCCAGCAGCTTAGAGGGGGGGACGTCCGAACTGTTTTTT.

The chain has TRBV6-2 or TRBV6-3 and TRBJ1-1, with a possible D match to TRBD1 (5 bases). CDR1 MNHEY and CDR2 SVGEGT come from the germline V gene. The CDR3 extends over 16 amino acids. The germline V and J ends were trimmed by 2 bases and 2 bases, with 15 bases remaining between them. The DNA of the CDR3 is TGTGCCAGCAGTTACCAGGACATCAAGCCCAACACTGAAGCTTTCTTT. Translating it yields CASSYQDIKPNTEAFF.

The chain has TRBV5-1 and TRBJ2-7; TRBD1 aligns across 8 bases. The germline gives CDR1 SGHRS, CDR2 YFSETQ. The CDR3 runs 16 residues. V gave up 5 bases and J gave up 7 bases; unmatched junction bases: 17. The DNA for the CDR3 is TGCGCCAGCAGAAGGTTCGCAGGGGGCGCTTATCGGGAGCAGTACTTC. Its protein is CASRRFAGGAYREQYF. Based on the CDR3 plus reference TRBV5-1 and TRBJ2-7, the full variable domain is KAGVTQTPRYLIKTRGQQVTLSCSPISGHRSVSWYQQTPGQGLQFLFEYFSETQRNKGNFPGRFSGRQFSNSRSEMNVSTLELGDSALYLCASRRFAGGAYREQYFGPGTRLTVT.

The chain carries TRBV18 and TRBJ1-3, with a weak D call TRBD1 (6 bases). V was clipped by 6 bases and J by 2 bases, with 14 bases between them. Germline CDR1 reads KGHSH; CDR2 reads LQKENI. This CDR3 is built from 15 residues. Here the CDR3 DNA reads TGTGCCAGCTCCCTCGGGGACATTGCTGGAAACACCATATATTTT. Its translation is CASSLGDIAGNTIYF. The full variable domain, its missing parts supplied by reference TRBV18 and TRBJ1-3, is NAGVMQNPRHLVRRRGQEARLRCSPMKGHSHVYWYRQLPEEGLKFMVYLQKENIIDESGMPKERFSAEFPKEGPSILRIQQVVRGDSAAYFCASSLGDIAGNTIYFGEGSWLTVV.